This T cell receptor beta chain was captured by sequencing in a study of blood T cell repertoires in COVID-19. Looked up from germline, CDR1 is SGHNT and CDR2 is YENEEA. This CDR3 contains 11 residues. Concerning this clone: At one end the junction does not follow the germline gene, possibly because of a read error.

How the authors handled the data: Reference gene primer amplification gave estimated nucleated cell counts. Clones were read by immunoSEQ multiplex PCR, and TCRdb kept only the in-frame ones, dropping some. The D gene and trimming were derived from the DNA, and the V and J assignments and clone size from that table. The table has a few hundred thousand clones, about 84% seen once. The chain recombines TRBV11-3 with TRBJ1-2; possible D gene TRBD1, 6 bases. This TCR was recovered from a woman in her thirties or forties with acute COVID-19. Material: PBMCs or T cells enriched from blood (not recorded which). The CDR3: CGSQGNPGYTF. CDR3 nucleotide sequence: TGTGGCAGCCAGGGGAACCCGGGCTACACCTTC. Full variable domain (remainder filled in from reference TRBV11-3 and TRBJ1-2): EAGVVQSPRYKIIEKKQPVAFWCNPISGHNTLYWYLQNLGQGPELLIRYENEEAVDDSQLPKDRFSAERLKGVDSTLKIQPAELGDSAVYLCGSQGNPGYTFGSGTRLTVV.